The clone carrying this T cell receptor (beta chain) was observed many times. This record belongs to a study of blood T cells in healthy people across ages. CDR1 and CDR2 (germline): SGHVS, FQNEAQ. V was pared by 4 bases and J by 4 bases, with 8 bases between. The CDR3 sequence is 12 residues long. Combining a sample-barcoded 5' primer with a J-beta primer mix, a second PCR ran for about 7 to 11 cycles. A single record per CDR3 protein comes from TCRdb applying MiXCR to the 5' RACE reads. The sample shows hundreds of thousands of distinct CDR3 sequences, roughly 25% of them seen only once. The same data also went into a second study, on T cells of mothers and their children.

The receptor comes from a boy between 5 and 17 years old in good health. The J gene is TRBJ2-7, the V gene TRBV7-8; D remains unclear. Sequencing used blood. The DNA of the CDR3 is TGTGCCAGCAGCTCTAGACCTTACGAGCAGTACTTC. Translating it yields CASSSRPYEQYF.